What follows are 8 T cell receptor beta chains derived from one specimen sequenced in a study of shared clonotypes between healthy human individuals. Clones were read by immunoSEQ multiplex PCR, and TCRdb kept only the in-frame ones, dropping some. This table holds 850,000 to 1,100,000 clones, about 80% found once. Sequencing input: memory CD4+ T cells from PBMCs. Subset indicated: CD45RA-negative fraction. These receptors all come from a man aged 18 to 30 in good health. Some clones in this sample may be carry-over from other donors' samples.

The genes are TRBV7-8 and TRBJ2-5; D perhaps matches TRBD2 (6 bases). From germline, CDR1 is SGHVS and CDR2 FQNEAQ. CDR3 size: 16 residues. Trimming stripped 2 bases from V and 4 bases from J, with 17 bases between. The CDR3 DNA follows: TGTGCCAGCAGCTTATGGCGGATGGGGGGACGAGAGACCCAGTACTTC. Translated, it gives CASSLWRMGGRETQYF.

The CDR3 DNA follows: TGTGCCTGGAATCCGGGACAGAAGGGCCGGACTGGAAACACCATATATTTT. This translates into CAWNPGQKGRTGNTIYF. V gene TRBV30 combines with J gene TRBJ1-3; 7 positions match TRBD1. Germline lookup yields CDR1 GTSNPN and CDR2 SVGIG (reference sequence). The V and J ends lost 4 bases and 2 bases, in that order; junction bases with no gene match: 14. CDR3 length: 17 amino acids.

The gene calls are TRBV7-9 and TRBJ2-3, with 10 bases matching TRBD2. This CDR3 has 16 residues. V shed 5 bases and J 0 bases; nucleotides not matched to a gene: 5. Germline CDR1 SEHNR, CDR2 FQNEAQ (reference sequence). The CDR3 is CASSIGLAASTDTQYF. DNA for the CDR3: TGTGCCAGCAGCATCGGACTAGCGGCAAGCACAGATACGCAGTATTTT.

This clone was seen only a few times. J is TRBJ1-5 and V is TRBV5-1; D might be TRBD1 (6 bases). Trimming left V 4 bases short and J 7 bases short, with 15 bases between. The CDR3 consists of 14 residues. The germline V gene has CDR1 SGHRS and CDR2 YFSETQ. This CDR3 is CASSLRQVWQPQHF. The CDR3 nucleotides read TGCGCCAGCAGCCTAAGACAGGTTTGGCAGCCCCAGCATTTT.

CDR3 amino acids: CATSRPGQVNYGYTF. The CDR3 DNA reads TGTGCCACCAGCAGACCGGGACAGGTGAACTATGGCTACACCTTC. The rearrangement links TRBV15 to TRBJ1-2; the match to TRBD1 covers 8 bases. Germline lookup yields CDR1 LNHNV and CDR2 YYDKDF (reference sequence). CDR3 size: 15 residues. V trimming: 2 bases; J trimming: 2 bases; junction bases outside the gene matches: 4.

The rearrangement links TRBV5-4 to TRBJ1-1; maybe TRBD1 (5 bases). Trimming left V 4 bases short and J 6 bases short, with 19 bases between. Germline V gives CDR1 SGHNT, CDR2 YYREEE (reference sequence). The CDR3 is made up of 15 amino acids. CDR3 protein: CASSESGTVGAEAFF. CDR3 bases: TGTGCCAGCAGCGAATCCGGGACTGTGGGAGCTGAAGCTTTCTTT.

This chain links TRBV6-1 with TRBJ2-7, with D possibly being TRBD2 (6 bases). The length of the CDR3 is 13 residues. V lost 6 bases and J 4 bases, leaving 13 bases between the germline ends. CDR1 is MNHNS and CDR2 is SASEGT in the germline V gene. The DNA of the CDR3 is TGTGCCAGCAGCGGGGGTCCTACTTACGAGCAGTACTTC. As protein: CASSGGPTYEQYF.

In the case of this clone: A read error is the likely source, as a far larger clone sits one nucleotide away. The V and J genes are TRBV18 and TRBJ1-1, with TRBD1 as a possible D gene (6 bases). Germline values: CDR1 KGHSH, CDR2 LQKENI. The CDR3 contains 15 residues. Trimming removed 3 bases at V and 1 base at J, with 12 bases between. DNA for the CDR3: TGTGCCAGCTCACCCTGGACAGCCACGAACACTGAAGCTTTCTTT. It translates to CASSPWTATNTEAFF.